A single TCR beta chain is shown here with its context. Its antigen is still unknown. Germline V gives CDR1 SGHRS, CDR2 YFSETQ. V lost 5 bases and J 0 bases, leaving 13 bases between the germline ends. The CDR3 runs 15 residues. Assay used: immunoSEQ multiplex PCR; TCRdb lists only in-frame clones, some missing. The table shows 100,000 to 110,000 clones, with approximately 94% occurring only once. This record comes from a study of siplizumab effects on memory and regulatory T cells. Regarding the study as a whole: Naive T cells seemed more diverse than memory cells and seemed major alloresponse contributors. Of the alloreactive clones, only a minor fraction mapped to unstimulated subsets. It was not possible to assign a naive or memory phenotype to roughly 80-95% of proliferating CD4+ or CD8+ clones.

The source material was non-Treg CD4+ T cells sorted from blood. The TCR was taken from a human donor in good health. The J gene is TRBJ2-3, the V gene TRBV5-1; D perhaps matches TRBD1 (6 bases). Here the CDR3 DNA reads TGCGCCAGCAGAGGCCGACAGGCGAGCACAGATACGCAGTATTTT. Its protein product is CASRGRQASTDTQYF. The full variable domain, in which reference TRBV5-1 and TRBJ2-3 provide the parts outside the CDR3, is KAGVTQTPRYLIKTRGQQVTLSCSPISGHRSVSWYQQTPGQGLQFLFEYFSETQRNKGNFPGRFSGRQFSNSRSEMNVSTLELGDSALYLCASRGRQASTDTQYFGPGTRLTVL.